This entry is about one TCR beta chain. This sample is part of a study of blood T cell repertoires in COVID-19. Produced via immunoSEQ multiplex PCR; TCRdb's table is partial and in-frame only. There are about 440,000 clones in the sample; 75% to 90% occur only once, and around 4.5% lies in the top ten. Germline V gene data show CDR1 as KGHSH and CDR2 as LQKENI. The ends lost 0 bases at V and 4 bases at J; junction bases unmatched: 0. This CDR3 contains 14 residues. The clonotype originates from a woman aged 25 to 45 with acute or convalescent COVID-19. Specimen: peripheral blood. The V and J genes are TRBV18 and TRBJ1-5; 7 bases fit TRBD1. The CDR3 nucleotides read TGTGCCAGCTCACCACCGGGACAGAATCAGCCCCAGCATTTT. Translating it yields CASSPPGQNQPQHF.